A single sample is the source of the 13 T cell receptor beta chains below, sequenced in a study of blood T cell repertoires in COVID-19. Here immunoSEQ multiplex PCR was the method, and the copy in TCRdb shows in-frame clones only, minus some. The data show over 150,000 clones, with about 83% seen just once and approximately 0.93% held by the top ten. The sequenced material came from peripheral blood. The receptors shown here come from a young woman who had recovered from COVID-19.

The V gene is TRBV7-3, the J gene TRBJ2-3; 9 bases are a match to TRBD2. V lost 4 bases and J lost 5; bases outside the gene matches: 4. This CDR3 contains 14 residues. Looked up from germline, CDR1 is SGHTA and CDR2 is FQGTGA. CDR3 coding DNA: TGTGCCAGCAGCTACGGAGCGGGGGGAGATACGCAGTATTTT. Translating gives CASSYGAGGDTQYF.

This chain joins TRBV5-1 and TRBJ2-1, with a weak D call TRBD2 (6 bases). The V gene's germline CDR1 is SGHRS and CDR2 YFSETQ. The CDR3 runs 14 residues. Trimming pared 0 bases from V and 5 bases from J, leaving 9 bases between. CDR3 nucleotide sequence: TGCGCCAGCAGCTTGGGCGGGATGCACAATGAGCAGTTCTTC. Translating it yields CASSLGGMHNEQFF.

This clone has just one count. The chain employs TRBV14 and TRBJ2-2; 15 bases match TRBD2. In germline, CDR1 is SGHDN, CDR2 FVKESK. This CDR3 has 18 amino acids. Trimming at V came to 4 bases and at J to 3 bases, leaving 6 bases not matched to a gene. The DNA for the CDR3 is TGTGCCAGCAGCCCGATTAGGACTAGCGGGAGGGACACCGGGGAGCTGTTTTTT. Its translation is CASSPIRTSGRDTGELFF.

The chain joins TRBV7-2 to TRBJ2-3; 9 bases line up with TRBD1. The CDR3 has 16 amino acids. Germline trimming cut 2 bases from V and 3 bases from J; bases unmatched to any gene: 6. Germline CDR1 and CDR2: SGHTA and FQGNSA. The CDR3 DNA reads TGTGCCAGCAGCTTATTTTGGGACAGGGTTACAGATACGCAGTATTTT. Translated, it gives CASSLFWDRVTDTQYF.

The CDR3: CASTRGQGNYYEQYV. CDR3 in DNA: TGTGCCAGTACCCGTGGACAGGGTAATTACTACGAGCAGTACGTC. V and J are TRBV21-1 and TRBJ2-7; TRBD1, the D gene given by the table, was not confirmed from the DNA. TRBV21-1 is tagged as a pseudogene. CDR3 length: 15 amino acids.

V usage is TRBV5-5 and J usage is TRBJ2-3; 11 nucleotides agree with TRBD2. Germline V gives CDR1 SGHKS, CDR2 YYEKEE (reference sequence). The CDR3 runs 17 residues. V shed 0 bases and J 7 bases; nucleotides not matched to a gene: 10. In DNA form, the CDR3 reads TGTGCCAGCAGCTTGGTCGCTAGCGGGGGGATATCATATACGCAGTATTTT. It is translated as CASSLVASGGISYTQYF.

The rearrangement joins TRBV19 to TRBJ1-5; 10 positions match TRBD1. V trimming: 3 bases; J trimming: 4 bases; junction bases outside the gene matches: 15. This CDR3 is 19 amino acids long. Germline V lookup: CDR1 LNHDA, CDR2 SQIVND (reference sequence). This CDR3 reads CASSIPARQGAFRNQPQHF. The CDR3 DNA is TGTGCCAGTAGTATCCCCGCCCGACAGGGGGCTTTTCGGAATCAGCCCCAGCATTTT.

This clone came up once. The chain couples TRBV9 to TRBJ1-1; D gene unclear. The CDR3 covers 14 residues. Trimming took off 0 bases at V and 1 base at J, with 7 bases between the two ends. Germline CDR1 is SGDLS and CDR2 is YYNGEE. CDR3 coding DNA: TGTGCCAGCAGCGTAGGGTCAGGGAACACTGAAGCTTTCTTT. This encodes CASSVGSGNTEAFF.

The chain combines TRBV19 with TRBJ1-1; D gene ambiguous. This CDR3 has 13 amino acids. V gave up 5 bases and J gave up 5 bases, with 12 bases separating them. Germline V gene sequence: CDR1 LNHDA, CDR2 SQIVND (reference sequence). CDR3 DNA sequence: TGTGCCAGTAGTCCCGGTCCGGGAACTGAAGCTTTCTTT. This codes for CASSPGPGTEAFF.

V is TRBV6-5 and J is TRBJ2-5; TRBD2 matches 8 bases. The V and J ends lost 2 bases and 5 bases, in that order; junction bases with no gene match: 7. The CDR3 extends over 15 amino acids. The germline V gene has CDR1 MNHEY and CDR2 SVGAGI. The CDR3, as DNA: TGTGCCAGCAGTTACAGCGGGAGTTGGGGGGAGACCCAGTACTTC. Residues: CASSYSGSWGETQYF.

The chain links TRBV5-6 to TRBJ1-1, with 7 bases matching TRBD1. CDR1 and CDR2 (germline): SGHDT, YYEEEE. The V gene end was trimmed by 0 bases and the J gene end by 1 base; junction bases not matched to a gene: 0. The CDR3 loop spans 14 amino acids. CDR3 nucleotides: TGTGCCAGCAGCTTGGACAGGGGGAACACTGAAGCTTTCTTT. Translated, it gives CASSLDRGNTEAFF.

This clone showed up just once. The CDR3 DNA follows: TGTGCTAGTGGTTCCGGACTAGCGGGACCAGATACGCAGTATTTT. Translation gives CASGSGLAGPDTQYF. V and J are TRBV12-5 and TRBJ2-3; 12 bases align to TRBD2. The trim removed 4 bases at V and 4 bases at J, leaving 3 bases unmatched. Germline CDR1 is LGHNT and CDR2 is FRNRAP. The CDR3 spans 15 residues. Filled out from reference TRBV12-5 and TRBJ2-3, the complete variable domain reads DARVTQTPRHKVTEMGQEVTMRCQPILGHNTVFWYRQTMMQGLELLAYFRNRAPLDDSGMPKDRFSAEMPDATLATLKIQPSEPRDSAVYFCASGSGLAGPDTQYFGPGTRLTVL.

The CDR3 sequence: CARRSAKAYEQYV. The DNA of the CDR3 is TGTGCCAGACGGAGCGCCAAGGCCTACGAGCAGTACGTC. The rearrangement links TRBV25-1 to TRBJ2-7, with D unclear. Germline CDR1 and CDR2: MGHDK and SYGVNS. The V end lost 9 bases, the J end lost 2 bases, and 14 bases lay between the germline ends. The CDR3 consists of 13 residues.